The 24 T cell receptor beta chains given below trace back to one sample, sequenced in a study of blood T cells in healthy people across ages. With a J-beta primer mix and a sample-barcoded 5' primer, a second PCR ran 7 to 11 cycles. TCRdb re-derived calls from the 5' RACE reads in MiXCR, one entry per CDR3 protein. In the table there are some 1.5 million distinct CDR3 sequences, under 55% of which are singletons. The sequenced material came from blood. All receptors come from a woman in her late teens or twenties in good health.

The chain recombines TRBV4-3 with TRBJ1-4; D remains ambiguous. The CDR3 runs to 16 residues. Germline CDR1 and CDR2: LGHNA and YSLEER. V dropped 5 bases and J dropped 6 bases, with 19 bases sitting between them. CDR3 in amino acids: CASSVYREKIHEKLFF. CDR3 in DNA: TGCGCCAGCAGCGTATATAGGGAGAAAATTCATGAAAAACTGTTTTTT.

The chain joins TRBV27 to TRBJ2-7; 10 bases match TRBD2. This CDR3 has 14 amino acids. The V gene's germline CDR1 is MNHEY and CDR2 SMNVEV (reference sequence). V lost 2 bases and J lost 6; bases outside the gene matches: 4. The CDR3 here is CASSLLAGAIEQYF. The CDR3 DNA is TGTGCCAGCAGTTTACTAGCGGGAGCAATCGAGCAGTACTTC.

The sample holds a few counts of this clonotype. V is TRBV6-5 and J is TRBJ2-2; perhaps TRBD1 as D (5 bases). Trimming took off 0 bases at V and 2 bases at J, with 13 bases between the two ends. CDR3 length: 17 residues. CDR1 MNHEY and CDR2 SVGAGI come from the germline V gene. The CDR3 region is CASSYSTVPPNTGELFF. CDR3 DNA sequence: TGTGCCAGCAGTTACTCGACAGTGCCCCCCAACACCGGGGAGCTGTTTTTT.

The genes are TRBV29-1 and TRBJ2-5; TRBD1 matches 8 bases. V trimming: 7 bases; J trimming: 11 bases; junction bases outside the gene matches: 18. The V gene's germline CDR1 is SQVTM and CDR2 ANQGSEA. The CDR3 loop spans 14 amino acids. CDR3 sequence: CSAEPGQAYNEQYF. CDR3 nucleotide sequence: TGCAGCGCCGAGCCGGGACAGGCTTACAATGAGCAGTACTTC.

The chain links TRBV29-1 to TRBJ2-7; D possibly uses TRBD1 or TRBD2 (5 bases each). The V and J ends lost 1 base and 6 bases respectively, with 13 bases between them. The CDR3 has 13 residues. Germline V gene sequence: CDR1 SQVTM, CDR2 ANQGSEA. The CDR3 is CSVEAVGASEQYF. CDR3 sequence (DNA): TGCAGCGTTGAAGCGGTCGGGGCTTCCGAGCAGTACTTC.

This clonotype was detected only a few times. V usage is TRBV5-1 and J usage is TRBJ2-3, with D unclear. The CDR3 has 13 amino acids. Trimming took off 2 bases at V and 6 bases at J, with 10 bases between the two ends. The V gene's germline CDR1 is SGHRS and CDR2 YFSETQ. In DNA, the CDR3 is TGCGCCAGCAGCTTCGTTCCAGCGGATACGCAGTATTTT. Translation gives CASSFVPADTQYF.

The V call is TRBV7-2, the J call TRBJ1-2; D call uncertain. This CDR3 spans 13 amino acids. Germline V gene data show CDR1 as SGHTA and CDR2 as FQGNSA. V was shortened by 0 bases and J by 5 bases, with 7 bases between the two germline ends. CDR3 protein: CASSLAWGYGYTF. The CDR3 DNA follows: TGTGCCAGCAGCTTAGCTTGGGGATATGGCTACACCTTC.

This clonotype was observed a handful of times. The chain combines TRBV20-1 with TRBJ2-1; 11 bases line up with TRBD2. This CDR3 contains 18 residues. The germline gives CDR1 DFQATT, CDR2 SNEGSKA (reference sequence). CDR3: CSLGVLAGGLSSYNEQFF. The CDR3 DNA sequence: TGCAGCCTCGGGGTCCTAGCGGGAGGTTTGAGCTCCTACAATGAGCAGTTCTTC.

This clonotype turned up a few times. The chain links TRBV10-2 to TRBJ2-1, with 12 bases identical to TRBD2. This CDR3 contains 19 residues. Germline trimming cut 4 bases from V and 2 bases from J; bases unmatched to any gene: 12. Germline CDR1 WSHSY, CDR2 SAAADI. CDR3 sequence reads: CASSGGGLTSGGAYNEQFF. The CDR3 nucleotides are TGCGCCAGCAGTGGAGGGGGCCTGACTAGCGGGGGAGCCTACAATGAGCAGTTCTTC.

This clonotype was detected a few times. This chain links TRBV20-1 with TRBJ2-5, with D perhaps matching TRBD1 or TRBD2 (5 bases each). The V gene's germline CDR1 is DFQATT and CDR2 SNEGSKA (reference sequence). V dropped 4 bases and J dropped 5 bases, with 11 bases sitting between them. This CDR3 is 12 amino acids long. This CDR3 is CSAKGRIETQYF. The CDR3, as DNA: TGCAGTGCTAAGGGACGGATCGAGACCCAGTACTTC.

V is TRBV12-3 or TRBV12-4 and J is TRBJ1-4; D unresolved. The CDR3 extends over 13 amino acids. Trimming removed 8 bases from V and 2 bases from J, with 9 bases in between. CDR3 amino acids: CASSGRTNEKLFF. As DNA, the CDR3 is TGTGCCAGCTCTGGACGGACTAATGAAAAACTGTTTTTT.

V is TRBV7-2 and J is TRBJ2-1; possibly TRBD2 for D (5 bases). This CDR3 has 14 amino acids. The germline V gene encodes CDR1 SGHTA and CDR2 FQGNSA. V gave up 4 bases and J gave up 5 bases, with 12 bases separating them. CDR3 bases: TGTGCCAGCAGCTGGGCCGGGGTTAACAATGAGCAGTTCTTC. This encodes CASSWAGVNNEQFF.

This clonotype appeared many times. Germline and junction disagree at one end, which may indicate a read error. The chain carries TRBV5-1 and TRBJ1-2; possible D gene TRBD1, 5 bases. Germline V gives CDR1 SGHRS, CDR2 YFSETQ. CDR3 length: 13 residues. The CDR3 bases are TGTGCCAGCAGCTCGACAGAAAACTATGGCTACACCTTC. It encodes CASSSTENYGYTF.

This clonotype showed up just a few times. This chain's CDR3 is CASSQSLLQRLISSTDTQYF. As DNA, the CDR3 is TGTGCCAGCAGCCAATCCCTGTTGCAGCGTTTAATTTCTAGCACAGATACGCAGTATTTT. This chain joins TRBV3-1 and TRBJ2-3, with D unresolved. The CDR3 runs to 20 residues. The germline CDR1 and CDR2 sequences are LGHDT and YNNKEL (reference sequence). V dropped 2 bases and J dropped 0 bases, with 24 bases sitting between them.

This sequence joins TRBV7-2 and TRBJ1-1; tentative D call: TRBD1 (5 bases). Trimming stripped 2 bases from V and 5 bases from J, with 15 bases between. The CDR3 consists of 15 residues. Germline assignment: CDR1 SGHTA and CDR2 FQGNSA. CDR3 in DNA: TGTGCCAGCAGCTTACGTCCAGGGTTAGGGACTGAAGCTTTCTTT. This codes for CASSLRPGLGTEAFF. Looking up the rest from reference TRBV7-2 and TRBJ1-1 gives the full variable domain: GAGVSQSPSNKVTEKGKDVELRCDPISGHTALYWYRQSLGQGLEFLIYFQGNSAPDKSGLPSDRFSAERTGGSVSTLTIQRTQQEDSAVYLCASSLRPGLGTEAFFGQGTRLTVV.

The chain has TRBV5-1 and TRBJ2-5; D uncertain. The CDR3 has 14 residues. Per the germline V gene, CDR1 is SGHRS and CDR2 is YFSETQ. Between the trimmed V and J ends, which lost 5 bases and 4 bases, there was a span of 15 bases. The DNA for the CDR3 is TGCGCCAGCAGTCCGAGCCCGAGGCCAGAGACCCAGTACTTC. As protein: CASSPSPRPETQYF.

This chain uses TRBV9 with TRBJ2-6, with 9 nucleotides matching TRBD2. CDR1 is SGDLS and CDR2 is YYNGEE in the germline V gene. CDR3 size: 18 residues. The V segment lost 4 bases and the J segment 4 bases; nucleotides outside the gene matches: 12. The CDR3 here is CASSRPTSGLSGANVLTF. The CDR3 DNA reads TGTGCCAGCAGCCGTCCAACTAGCGGGCTTTCCGGGGCCAACGTCCTGACTTTC.

Of note for this clonotype: A read error may be the cause here, since a much bigger clone is one base away. This sequence joins TRBV7-8 and TRBJ2-4; 7 bases are a match to TRBD1. The DNA end lines up better with TRBJ2-7; the J call may be wrong. The CDR3 is made up of 14 amino acids. The germline CDR1 and CDR2 sequences are SGHVS and FQNEAQ. CDR3 nucleotide sequence: TGTGCCAGCAGCGCGGCCCAGGGGGCCTACGAGCAGTACTTC. Translated: CASSAAQGAYEQYF.

This clonotype was seen a few times. The chain links TRBV21-1 to TRBJ2-7; the D call TRBD1 from the table was never checked on the DNA. The DNA end is a closer match to TRBJ2-5, so the J assignment may be wrong. TRBV21-1 is reported as a pseudogene. The CDR3 sequence is 18 residues long. CDR3 in amino acids: CASSKPETGFHPKETQYF. Written as DNA, the CDR3 is TGTGCCAGCAGCAAACCGGAGACAGGTTTTCATCCTAAAGAGACCCAGTACTTC.

The rearrangement uses TRBV6-5 and TRBJ2-3, with D possibly called TRBD1 or TRBD2 (6 bases each). V gave up 2 bases and J gave up 0 bases, with 12 bases separating them. CDR1 is MNHEY and CDR2 is SVGAGI in the germline V gene. The CDR3 loop spans 16 amino acids. CDR3 sequence reads: CASSYLRGASTDTQYF. Written as DNA, the CDR3 is TGTGCCAGCAGTTACCTGAGGGGGGCTAGCACAGATACGCAGTATTTT.

This rearrangement joins TRBV12-3 or TRBV12-4 to TRBJ1-2; D is possibly TRBD1 (5 bases). The ends were cut back, 5 bases at V and 5 bases at J, with 18 bases in the middle. The CDR3 is 15 amino acids. CDR3 amino acids: CASSPWAGYKYGYTF. The CDR3 DNA is TGTGCCAGCAGTCCCTGGGCAGGGTACAAATATGGCTACACCTTC.

This clonotype was counted only a few times. The chain uses TRBV20-1 and TRBJ2-1, with D possibly TRBD2 on 5 matching bases. CDR1 and CDR2 from the germline V gene are DFQATT and SNEGSKA (reference sequence). Trimming took off 5 bases at V and 8 bases at J, with 22 bases between the two ends. The length of the CDR3 is 15 residues. This chain's CDR3 is CSAPTRSAGIYEQFF. In DNA, the CDR3 is TGCAGTGCTCCAACTAGAAGTGCGGGTATCTATGAGCAGTTCTTC.

This clonotype was seen only a few times. V usage is TRBV7-2 and J usage is TRBJ2-5; 11 positions agree with TRBD2. Unmatched junction bases numbered 5, after V lost 4 bases and J lost 1 base. The CDR3 covers 16 residues. Per germline, CDR1 SGHTA and CDR2 FQGNSA. In DNA, the CDR3 is TGTGCCAGCAGCTCCCCTAGCGGGGGGTCCCAAGAGACCCAGTACTTC. Its translation is CASSSPSGGSQETQYF.

This chain connects TRBV5-1 to TRBJ2-6; D gene ambiguous. V was trimmed by 5 bases and J by 0 bases, leaving 9 bases between them. This CDR3 contains 15 residues. Looked up from germline, CDR1 is SGHRS and CDR2 is YFSETQ. The CDR3 DNA reads TGCGCCAGCAGTTACACCGACTCTGGGGCCAACGTCCTGACTTTC. This gives the protein CASSYTDSGANVLTF.